This TCR beta chain was sequenced in a study of identical twins. TCRdb redid the calling of the 5' RACE reads with MiXCR, one entry per CDR3 protein. The sample shows about 700,000 distinct CDR3 sequences, around 8.6% of them seen only once. Looked up from germline, CDR1 is MDHEN and CDR2 is SYDVKM. The CDR3 spans 16 residues. V was pared by 4 bases and J by 5 bases, with 18 bases between. This clonotype has a handful of counts. The same sample was also used in a study of yellow fever vaccine responses in identical twins. That investigation notes: As reported, the vaccine T cell response of twins seemed partly convergent and partly personalized.

Sequencing was done on a sample of PBMCs. The receptor was isolated from a young woman in good health. The V call is TRBV28, the J call TRBJ2-1, with D hard to call. This chain's CDR3 is CASSYPLTGPDNEQFF. DNA of the CDR3: TGTGCCAGCAGTTACCCCCTAACGGGCCCTGACAATGAGCAGTTCTTC.